What follows are 22 T cell receptor beta chains derived from one specimen sequenced in a study of shared clonotypes between healthy human individuals. Only in-frame clones appear in the TCRdb table, and some are missing; sequencing was by immunoSEQ multiplex PCR. The sample has some 2.1 million clones; 85% to 95% are singletons. The sample consisted of naive CD4+ T cells sorted from blood. The subset: CD45RA+ positively selected. These receptors were obtained from a man between 18 and 35 years old in good health.

This rearrangement joins TRBV5-6 to TRBJ2-5; 11 bases map to TRBD2. CDR1 is SGHDT and CDR2 is YYEEEE in the germline V gene. This CDR3 contains 17 residues. J lost 5 bases, V lost 0 bases, and 9 bases had no gene match. The DNA of the CDR3 is TGTGCCAGCAGCTTGGTAATAGCGGGAGGGCCCGGGGAGACCCAGTACTTC. Amino acid sequence: CASSLVIAGGPGETQYF.

The chain uses TRBV7-6 and TRBJ1-2, with a possible D match to TRBD1 (5 bases). The CDR3 sequence is 13 residues long. The germline V gene encodes CDR1 SGHVS and CDR2 FNYEAQ. The V end was cut by 1 base, the J end by 8 bases, with 11 bases between. In nucleotides, the CDR3 is TGTGCCAGCAGCTTAGATTCCCGGGGCGGCTACACCTTC. This gives the protein CASSLDSRGGYTF.

This rearrangement joins TRBV4-3 to TRBJ2-7, with 10 bases identical to TRBD2. The germline V gene encodes CDR1 LGHNA and CDR2 YSLEER. The CDR3 contains 17 residues. V lost 4 bases and J lost 2; bases outside the gene matches: 11. Here the CDR3 reads CASSRSHGLAETYEQYF. CDR3 DNA sequence: TGCGCCAGCAGCCGTTCCCATGGACTAGCGGAAACCTACGAGCAGTACTTC.

The chain joins TRBV5-4 to TRBJ2-7; 8 bases line up with TRBD1. CDR1 is SGHNT, CDR2 YYREEE, per germline (reference sequence). The CDR3 has 15 residues. Germline trimming cut 4 bases from V and 1 base from J; bases unmatched to any gene: 7. The DNA of the CDR3 is TGTGCCAGCAGCAGAAACAGGGGGGAATCCTACGAGCAGTACTTC. It yields the protein CASSRNRGESYEQYF.

The rearrangement links TRBV6-1 to TRBJ2-5; D remains ambiguous. The CDR3 extends over 14 amino acids. With 2 bases removed from V and 5 bases from J, the gap between germline ends came to 12 bases. The germline gives CDR1 MNHNS, CDR2 SASEGT. The CDR3 sequence: CASSENWGTETQYF. The CDR3 DNA sequence: TGTGCCAGCAGTGAAAATTGGGGTACGGAGACCCAGTACTTC.

V and J are TRBV4-3 and TRBJ2-7; 12 bases line up with TRBD2. The CDR3 runs 13 residues. V was pared by 0 bases and J by 12 bases, with 3 bases of the junction left unmatched. The V gene's germline CDR1 is LGHNA and CDR2 YSLEER. CDR3 protein: CASSQETSGSMYF. CDR3 nucleotides: TGCGCCAGCAGCCAAGAGACTAGCGGGAGTATGTACTTC.

To note about this clone: Other DNA sequences in this sample translate to the same CDR3. This chain joins TRBV19 and TRBJ1-2, with 7 nucleotides matching TRBD1. Germline-derived CDR1 and CDR2 are LNHDA and SQIVND (reference sequence). The CDR3 spans 13 residues. J lost 2 bases, V lost 5 bases, and 2 bases had no gene match. The CDR3 region has the DNA TGTGCCAGTAGTCTGGACAGGAACTATGGCTACACCTTC. Amino acids: CASSLDRNYGYTF.

As for this clone: This sample also contains other DNA sequences that code for the same CDR3. This sequence joins TRBV4-1 and TRBJ2-4; TRBD2 aligns across 15 bases. V was pared by 4 bases and J by 1 base, with 5 bases of the junction left unmatched. Looked up from germline, CDR1 is MGHRA and CDR2 is YSYEKL. The CDR3 runs 18 residues. The CDR3: CASSPGLAGGRAKNIQYF. CDR3 coding DNA: TGCGCCAGCAGCCCCGGACTAGCGGGGGGGCGGGCCAAAAACATTCAGTACTTC.

The chain is built from TRBV6-6 and TRBJ1-5; D is unresolved. CDR3 length: 15 amino acids. V was cut by 2 bases and J by 7 bases, with 15 bases left in between. Germline V lookup: CDR1 MNHNY, CDR2 SVGAGI (reference sequence). DNA of the CDR3: TGTGCCAGCAGTTACCCGATCGGGGATGGCCAGCCCCAGCATTTT. Translation gives CASSYPIGDGQPQHF.

The V call is TRBV2, the J call TRBJ1-5; the D is unclear. Germline values: CDR1 SNHLY, CDR2 FYNNEI. CDR3 size: 14 residues. Trimming stripped 2 bases from V and 2 bases from J, with 7 bases between. CDR3 coding DNA: TGTGCCAGCAGTGAAATGTGGGGCAATCAGCCCCAGCATTTT. Its protein is CASSEMWGNQPQHF. The whole variable domain, remainder taken from reference TRBV2 and TRBJ1-5, is EPEVTQTPSHQVTQMGQEVILRCVPISNHLYFYWYRQILGQKVEFLVSFYNNEISEKSEIFDDQFSVERPDGSNFTLKIRSTKLEDSAMYFCASSEMWGNQPQHFGDGTRLSIL.

The V gene is TRBV7-2, the J gene TRBJ2-7, with D tentatively TRBD2 (5 bases). The V and J ends lost 3 bases and 3 bases respectively, with 12 bases between them. Germline V gives CDR1 SGHTA, CDR2 FQGNSA. The CDR3 has 14 residues. The CDR3 is CASSLGGRNYEQYF. The CDR3 DNA follows: TGTGCCAGCAGCTTGGGCGGGCGGAACTACGAGCAGTACTTC.

The V gene is TRBV9, the J gene TRBJ2-3; D is possibly TRBD2 (6 bases). This CDR3 region has 15 residues. V lost 6 bases, J lost 1 base, and 15 bases lay in between. CDR1 SGDLS and CDR2 YYNGEE come from the germline V gene. DNA of the CDR3: TGTGCCAGCACCCCGGGGGACGGGGGCACAGATACGCAGTATTTT. It encodes CASTPGDGGTDTQYF.

About this clone itself: The junction differs from germline at one of its ends, possibly a read error. The CDR3 spells CASSLDGQINSPFHF. The CDR3 region has the DNA TGCGCCAGCAGCTTGGATGGACAGATAAATTCACCCTTCCACTTT. The chain has TRBV5-1 and TRBJ1-6; possible D gene TRBD1, 6 bases. From germline, CDR1 is SGHRS and CDR2 YFSETQ. The CDR3 consists of 15 residues.

This rearrangement joins TRBV30 to TRBJ2-7; 14 nucleotides match TRBD2. The V and J ends lost 7 bases and 9 bases, in that order; junction bases with no gene match: 14. The CDR3 is made up of 15 amino acids. The germline CDR1 and CDR2 sequences are GTSNPN and SVGIG (reference sequence). In nucleotides, the CDR3 is TGTGCCTCTGGGGCACAGACTAGCGGGAGGGTAGGGCAGTACTTC. Translating it yields CASGAQTSGRVGQYF. Full variable domain (outside the CDR3, taken from reference TRBV30 and TRBJ2-7): SQTIHQWPATLVQPVGSPLSLECTVEGTSNPNLYWYRQAAGRGLQLLFYSVGIGQISSEVPQNLSASRPQDRQFILSSKKLLLSDSGFYLCASGAQTSGRVGQYFGPGTRLTVT.

The rearrangement joins TRBV29-1 to TRBJ1-1; D is unclear. CDR3 length: 12 amino acids. Germline V CDR1 and CDR2: SQVTM, ANQGSEA. The V and J ends lost 7 bases and 4 bases respectively, with 13 bases between them. The CDR3 sequence: CSARLLGTEAFF. CDR3 nucleotides: TGCAGCGCCAGGCTCCTGGGCACTGAAGCTTTCTTT.

The genes are TRBV7-3 and TRBJ2-1; 8 nucleotides agree with TRBD2. CDR3 length: 15 residues. V shed 5 bases and J 7 bases; nucleotides not matched to a gene: 10. Germline CDR1 SGHTA, CDR2 FQGTGA. Written as DNA, the CDR3 is TGTGCCAGCAGCCCCGGGACTAGTGTTACAAATGAGCAGTTCTTC. Amino acids: CASSPGTSVTNEQFF.

As concerns this clone: Other nucleotide sequences from this sample produce the same CDR3. The V and J genes are TRBV6-5 and TRBJ2-7; 8 bases are a match to TRBD1. Trimming took 4 bases from V and 2 from J; bases not matched to a gene: 4. Germline values: CDR1 MNHEY, CDR2 SVGAGI. The CDR3 loop spans 14 amino acids. The CDR3 nucleotides are TGTGCCAGCAGTTTAGACAGGGGACCCTACGAGCAGTACTTC. Translating it yields CASSLDRGPYEQYF.

Comment on this clone: Different DNA sequences within this sample yield the same CDR3. The V call is TRBV5-1, the J call TRBJ2-5; a weak D match, TRBD1 (6 bases). The CDR3 totals 14 residues. Trimming took off 4 bases at V and 1 base at J, with 11 bases between the two ends. Germline values: CDR1 SGHRS, CDR2 YFSETQ. The CDR3 protein is CASSPGQAQETQYF. The CDR3 DNA follows: TGCGCCAGCAGCCCGGGACAAGCCCAAGAGACCCAGTACTTC.

The V gene is TRBV21-1, the J gene TRBJ1-2; the DNA was not compared with TRBD1, the D call given in the table. TRBV21-1 is described as a pseudogene. CDR3 size: 14 residues. The CDR3 DNA reads TGTGCCAGCAGCAACAGGGGGCGCGGCTATGGCTACACCTTC. Protein sequence: CASSNRGRGYGYTF.

The chain uses TRBV6-1 and TRBJ2-3; possible D gene TRBD2, 5 bases. V dropped 4 bases and J dropped 2 bases, with 13 bases sitting between them. Looked up from germline, CDR1 is MNHNS and CDR2 is SASEGT. CDR3 length: 15 residues. The CDR3 loop reads CASSAEGLTTDTQYF. In DNA, the CDR3 is TGTGCCAGCAGTGCTGAAGGACTTACCACAGATACGCAGTATTTT.

The chain uses TRBV25-1 and TRBJ1-1, with D unresolved. This CDR3 has 13 amino acids. From germline, CDR1 is MGHDK and CDR2 SYGVNS. V lost 8 bases, J lost 1 base, and 11 bases lay in between. The CDR3 bases are TGTGCCAGCCTCGGACCCTGGAACACTGAAGCTTTCTTT. It translates to CASLGPWNTEAFF.

This clone was counted a few times. V and J are TRBV30 and TRBJ1-6; D uncertain. Germline lookup yields CDR1 GTSNPN and CDR2 SVGIG (reference sequence). This CDR3 has 12 amino acids. Trimming pared 6 bases from V and 7 bases from J, leaving 10 bases between. CDR3: CACGLWNSPLHF. CDR3 coding DNA: TGTGCCTGTGGATTATGGAATTCACCCCTCCACTTT.